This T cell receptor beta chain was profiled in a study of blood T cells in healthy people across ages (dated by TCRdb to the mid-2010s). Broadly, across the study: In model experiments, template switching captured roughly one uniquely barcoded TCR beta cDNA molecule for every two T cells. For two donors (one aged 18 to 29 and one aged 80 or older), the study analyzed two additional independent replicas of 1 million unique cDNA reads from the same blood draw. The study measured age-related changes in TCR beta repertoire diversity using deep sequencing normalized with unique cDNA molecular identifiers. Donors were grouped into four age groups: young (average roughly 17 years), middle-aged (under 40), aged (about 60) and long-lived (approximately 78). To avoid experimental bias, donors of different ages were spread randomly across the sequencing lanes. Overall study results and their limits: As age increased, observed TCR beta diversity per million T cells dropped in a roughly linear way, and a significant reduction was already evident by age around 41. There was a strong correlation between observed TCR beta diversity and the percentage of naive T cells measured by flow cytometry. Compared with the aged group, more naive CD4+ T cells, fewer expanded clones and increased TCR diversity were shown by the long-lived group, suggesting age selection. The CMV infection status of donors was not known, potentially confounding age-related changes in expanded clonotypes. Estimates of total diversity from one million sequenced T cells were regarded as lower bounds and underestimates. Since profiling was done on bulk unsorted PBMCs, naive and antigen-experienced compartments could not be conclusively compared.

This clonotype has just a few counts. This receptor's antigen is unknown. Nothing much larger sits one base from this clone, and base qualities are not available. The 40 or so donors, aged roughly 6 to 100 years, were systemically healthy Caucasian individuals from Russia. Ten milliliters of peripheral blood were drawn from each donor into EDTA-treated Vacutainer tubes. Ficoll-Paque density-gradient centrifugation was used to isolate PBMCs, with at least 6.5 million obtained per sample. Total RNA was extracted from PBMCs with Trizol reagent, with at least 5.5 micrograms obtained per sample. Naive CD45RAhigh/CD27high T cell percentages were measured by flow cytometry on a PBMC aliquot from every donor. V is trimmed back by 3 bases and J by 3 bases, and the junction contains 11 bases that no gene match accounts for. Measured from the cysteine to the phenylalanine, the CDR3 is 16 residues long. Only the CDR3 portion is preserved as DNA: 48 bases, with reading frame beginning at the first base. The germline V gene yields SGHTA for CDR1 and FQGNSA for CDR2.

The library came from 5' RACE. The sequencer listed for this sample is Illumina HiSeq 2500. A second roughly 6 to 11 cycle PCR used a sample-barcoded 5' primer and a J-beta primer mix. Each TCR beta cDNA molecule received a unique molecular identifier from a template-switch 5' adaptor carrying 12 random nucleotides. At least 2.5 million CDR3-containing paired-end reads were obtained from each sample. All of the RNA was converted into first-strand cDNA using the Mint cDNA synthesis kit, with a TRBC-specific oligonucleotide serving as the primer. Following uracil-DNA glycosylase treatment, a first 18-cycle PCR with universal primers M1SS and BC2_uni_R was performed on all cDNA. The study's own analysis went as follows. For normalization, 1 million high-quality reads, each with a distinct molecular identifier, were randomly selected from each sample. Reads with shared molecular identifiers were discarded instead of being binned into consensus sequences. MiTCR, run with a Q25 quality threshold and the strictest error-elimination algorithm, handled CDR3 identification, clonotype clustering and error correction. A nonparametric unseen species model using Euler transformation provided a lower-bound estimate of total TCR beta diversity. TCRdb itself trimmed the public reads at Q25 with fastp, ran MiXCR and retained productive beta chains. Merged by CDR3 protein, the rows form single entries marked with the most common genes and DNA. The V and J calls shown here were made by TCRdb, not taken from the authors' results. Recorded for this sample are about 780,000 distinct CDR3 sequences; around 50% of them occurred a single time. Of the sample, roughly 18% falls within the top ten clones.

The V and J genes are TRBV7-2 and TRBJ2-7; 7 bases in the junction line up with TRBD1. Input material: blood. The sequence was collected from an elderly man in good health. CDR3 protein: CASSFNARTGVYEQYF. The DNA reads TGTGCCAGCAGCTTCAACGCCCGGACAGGCGTCTACGAGCAGTACTTC.